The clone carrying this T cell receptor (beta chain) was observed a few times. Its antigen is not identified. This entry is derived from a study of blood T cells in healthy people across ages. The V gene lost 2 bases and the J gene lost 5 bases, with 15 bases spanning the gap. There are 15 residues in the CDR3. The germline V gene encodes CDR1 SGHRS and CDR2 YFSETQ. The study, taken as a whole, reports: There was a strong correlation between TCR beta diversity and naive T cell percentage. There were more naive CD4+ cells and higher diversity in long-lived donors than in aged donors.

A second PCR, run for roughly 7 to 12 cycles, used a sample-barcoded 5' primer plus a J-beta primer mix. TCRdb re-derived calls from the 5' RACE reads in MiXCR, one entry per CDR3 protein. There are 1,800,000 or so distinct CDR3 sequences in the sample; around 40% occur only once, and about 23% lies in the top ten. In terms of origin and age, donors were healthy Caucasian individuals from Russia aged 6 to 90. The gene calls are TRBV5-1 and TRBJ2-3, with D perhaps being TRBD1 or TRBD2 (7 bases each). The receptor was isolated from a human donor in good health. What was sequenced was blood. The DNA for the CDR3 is TGCGCCAGCAGCTTCGTCAGGGGGGGAAGAGATACGCAGTATTTT. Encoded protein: CASSFVRGGRDTQYF.